The 17 T cell receptor beta chains below all came from one sample that was sequenced in a study of blood T cell repertoires in COVID-19 (dated by TCRdb to the early 2020s). Library method: the immunoSEQ multiplex PCR assay. TCRdb carries this immuneACCESS record with in-frame sequences only. Its versions omit some clonotypes, under half of them owing to an unresolved V gene in the studies checked, with the rest unexplained. A total of some 490,000 clones appear in this sample, approximately 91% of them only once. The ten largest clones represent approximately 8% of the sample. The sequencing input was PBMCs or T cells enriched from blood (not recorded which). The receptor source for this set is a woman aged 55 to 70 who had recovered from COVID-19.

This chain uses TRBV13 with TRBJ2-6; D gene ambiguous. This CDR3 spans 14 amino acids. Germline CDR1 is PRHDT and CDR2 is FYEKMQ (reference sequence). V lost 5 bases and J lost 3, with 8 bases in between. Written as DNA, the CDR3 is TGTGCCAGCAGCCGGTTTATTGGGGCCAACGTCCTGACTTTC. It specifies CASSRFIGANVLTF.

V is TRBV20-1 and J is TRBJ2-5, with D unresolved. Germline values: CDR1 DFQATT, CDR2 SNEGSKA (reference sequence). The CDR3 extends over 11 amino acids. Trimming removed 7 bases at V and 5 bases at J, with 11 bases between. The CDR3 DNA reads TGCAGTGTCCTTATCGGGGAGACCCAGTACTTC. Translation gives CSVLIGETQYF.

The chain has TRBV2 and TRBJ1-5; 8 bases are a match to TRBD1. The V and J ends lost 8 bases and 7 bases, in that order; junction bases with no gene match: 10. Per germline, CDR1 SNHLY and CDR2 FYNNEI. The CDR3 consists of 14 residues. In DNA, the CDR3 is TGTGCCAGCTGGGAGGACAGGGATGGACAGCCCCAGCATTTT. Its protein product is CASWEDRDGQPQHF.

CDR3 protein: CASSLASRSTDTQYF. The CDR3 DNA follows: TGTGCCAGCAGCTTGGCCTCGCGGAGCACAGATACGCAGTATTTT. This rearrangement joins TRBV5-4 to TRBJ2-3, with unresolved D. The germline CDR1 and CDR2 sequences are SGHNT and YYREEE (reference sequence). Trimming took 0 bases from V and 0 from J, leaving 8 bases between them. The CDR3 extends over 15 amino acids.

The chain couples TRBV2 to TRBJ1-2, with D perhaps matching TRBD1 (6 bases). V gave up 2 bases and J gave up 7 bases, with 17 bases separating them. The CDR3 covers 15 residues. Germline V gene lookup returns CDR1 SNHLY and CDR2 FYNNEI. CDR3 in DNA: TGTGCCAGCAGTGAAATGAAGGGGGGGGTGGCTGGCTACACCTTC. It codes for CASSEMKGGVAGYTF. The variable domain in full, completed from reference TRBV2 and TRBJ1-2, reads EPEVTQTPSHQVTQMGQEVILRCVPISNHLYFYWYRQILGQKVEFLVSFYNNEISEKSEIFDDQFSVERPDGSNFTLKIRSTKLEDSAMYFCASSEMKGGVAGYTFGSGTRLTVV.

This chain joins TRBV6-6 and TRBJ1-2, with 7 nucleotides matching TRBD1. The CDR3 consists of 19 residues. Trimming cost V 5 bases and J 4 bases; bases outside gene matches: 22. The V gene's germline CDR1 is MNHNY and CDR2 SVGAGI (reference sequence). In nucleotides, the CDR3 is TGTGCCAGCAGTCGTTCCCTAAGAACAGGGGAACCTCTACTCTATGGCTACACCTTC. This gives the protein CASSRSLRTGEPLLYGYTF.

This clone was observed once. J is TRBJ1-5 and V is TRBV19; D not certain. With 2 bases removed from V and 3 bases from J, the gap between germline ends came to 5 bases. The CDR3 extends over 13 amino acids. Germline CDR1 LNHDA, CDR2 SQIVND (reference sequence). The CDR3 is CASSIYNNQPQHF. As DNA, the CDR3 is TGTGCCAGTAGTATATATAACAATCAGCCCCAGCATTTT. The whole variable domain, remainder taken from reference TRBV19 and TRBJ1-5, is DGGITQSPKYLFRKEGQNVTLSCEQNLNHDAMYWYRQDPGQGLRLIYYSQIVNDFQKGDIAEGYSVSREKKESFPLTVTSAQKNPTAFYLCASSIYNNQPQHFGDGTRLSIL.

The chain uses TRBV15 and TRBJ2-7, with TRBD1 as a possible D gene (6 bases). The CDR3 runs to 16 residues. The germline CDR1 and CDR2 sequences are LNHNV and YYDKDF (reference sequence). The ends were cut back, 0 bases at V and 0 bases at J, with 12 bases in the middle. The CDR3 DNA sequence: TGTGCCACCAGCAGAGATCTGGGACAAAGCTCCTACGAGCAGTACTTC. Its protein product is CATSRDLGQSSYEQYF. The complete variable domain, with remaining parts taken from reference TRBV15 and TRBJ2-7, reads DAMVIQNPRYQVTQFGKPVTLSCSQTLNHNVMYWYQQKSSQAPKLLFHYYDKDFNNEADTPDNFQSRRPNTSFCFLDIRSPGLGDTAMYLCATSRDLGQSSYEQYFGPGTRLTVT.

J is TRBJ1-2 and V is TRBV6-1; D perhaps matches TRBD1 (5 bases). The CDR3 length is 16 residues. Germline values: CDR1 MNHNS, CDR2 SASEGT. V was trimmed by 3 bases and J by 4 bases, leaving 18 bases between them. CDR3 in amino acids: CASSDWTKGPPYGYTF. The CDR3 region has the DNA TGTGCCAGCAGTGACTGGACAAAGGGTCCGCCCTATGGCTACACCTTC.

The rearrangement links TRBV7-2 to TRBJ2-1; 8 bases agree with TRBD2. V shed 5 bases, J shed 4 bases, and the junction held 7 bases outside the gene matches. Germline CDR1 SGHTA, CDR2 FQGNSA. The CDR3 covers 15 residues. CDR3 in amino acids: CASSLISGDYNEQFF. DNA for the CDR3: TGTGCCAGCAGCCTTATTAGCGGGGATTACAATGAGCAGTTCTTC.

The chain is built from TRBV20-1 and TRBJ2-5; no clear D gene. CDR1 is DFQATT, CDR2 SNEGSKA, per germline (reference sequence). V was pared by 3 bases and J by 4 bases, with 6 bases between. This CDR3 contains 11 residues. The CDR3 DNA reads as TGCAGTGCTAGTGACCGAGAGACCCAGTACTTC. It codes for CSASDRETQYF.

This chain joins TRBV29-1 and TRBJ1-5; weak D call: TRBD1 (6 bases). This CDR3 has 14 residues. With 4 bases removed from V and 0 bases from J, the gap between germline ends came to 10 bases. Germline V CDR1 and CDR2: SQVTM, ANQGSEA. CDR3 region: CSVGQVLSNQPQHF. The CDR3 DNA reads as TGCAGCGTTGGACAGGTACTTAGCAATCAGCCCCAGCATTTT.

The rearrangement joins TRBV5-8 to TRBJ1-5; TRBD1 matches 10 bases. This CDR3 is built from 15 residues. Trimming cost V 3 bases and J 7 bases; bases outside gene matches: 7. Germline values: CDR1 SGHTS, CDR2 YDEGEE. The CDR3 spells CASSSGQGIEQPQHF. The CDR3 DNA is TGTGCCAGCAGCTCGGGACAGGGGATAGAACAGCCCCAGCATTTT.

The chain has TRBV18 and TRBJ2-1, with 10 positions matching TRBD2. The CDR3 covers 14 residues. The J segment lost 6 bases and the V segment lost 6 bases, leaving 5 bases of the junction unmatched. Germline values: CDR1 KGHSH, CDR2 LQKENI. In DNA, the CDR3 is TGTGCCAGCTCCGCTAGCGGGGGTGGCAATGAGCAGTTCTTC. Amino acids: CASSASGGGNEQFF.

A remark on this clone: This sample includes further DNA sequences coding for the same CDR3. V and J are TRBV19 and TRBJ1-1; TRBD1 is a possible D gene (5 bases). Trimming took off 0 bases at V and 3 bases at J, with 5 bases between the two ends. Germline CDR1 is LNHDA and CDR2 is SQIVND (reference sequence). The CDR3 covers 13 residues. CDR3 region: CASSIDRDTEAFF. DNA for the CDR3: TGTGCCAGTAGTATAGACAGGGACACTGAAGCTTTCTTT.

This chain uses TRBV7-9 with TRBJ2-7, with 9 bases aligning to TRBD1. V lost 5 bases, J lost 5 bases, and 10 bases stayed unmatched. The CDR3 sequence is 15 residues long. Germline values: CDR1 SEHNR, CDR2 FQNEAQ (reference sequence). The CDR3 reads CASSRGTGLNDEQYF. Here the CDR3 DNA reads TGTGCCAGCAGCCGGGGGACAGGGTTAAATGACGAGCAGTACTTC.

The gene calls are TRBV7-9 and TRBJ2-1; no reliable D call. The germline V gene encodes CDR1 SEHNR and CDR2 FQNEAQ (reference sequence). With 8 bases removed from V and 1 base from J, the gap between germline ends came to 9 bases. The CDR3 runs 13 residues. The DNA for the CDR3 is TGTGCCAGCGTAAGACTGTCCTACAATGAGCAGTTCTTC. This codes for CASVRLSYNEQFF.